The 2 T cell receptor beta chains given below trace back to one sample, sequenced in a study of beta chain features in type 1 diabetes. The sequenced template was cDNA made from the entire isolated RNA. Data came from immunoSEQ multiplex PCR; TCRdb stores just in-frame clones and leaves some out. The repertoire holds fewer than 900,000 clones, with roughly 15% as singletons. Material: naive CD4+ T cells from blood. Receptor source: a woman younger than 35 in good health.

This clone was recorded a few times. Written as DNA, the CDR3 is TGCGCCAGCAGCCAGGAGGGTATCTATGGCTACACCTTC. Translated, it gives CASSQEGIYGYTF. The V call is TRBV4-3, the J call TRBJ1-2; unclear D gene. The V gene lost 3 bases and the J gene lost 4 bases, with 9 bases spanning the gap. The CDR3 runs to 13 residues. Germline CDR1 is LGHNA and CDR2 is YSLEER.

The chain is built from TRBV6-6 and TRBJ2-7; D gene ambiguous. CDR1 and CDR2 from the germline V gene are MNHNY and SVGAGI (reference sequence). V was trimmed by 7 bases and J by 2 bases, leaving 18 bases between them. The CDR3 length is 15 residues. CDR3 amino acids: CASTDVGLPPYEQYF. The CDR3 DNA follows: TGTGCCAGCACGGACGTTGGCCTCCCCCCCTACGAGCAGTACTTC.